The 19 T cell receptor beta chains below come from one sample, sequenced in a study of blood T cell repertoires in COVID-19. Repertoires were generated with immunoSEQ multiplex PCR, while TCRdb's copy carries only in-frame clones and drops some. The sample shows about 210,000 clones, around 90% of them seen only once. Specimen: PBMCs or T cells enriched from blood (not recorded which). All receptors derive from a man between 18 and 29 years old with acute COVID-19.

The CDR3 DNA follows: TGTGCCAGCAGTCCGACAGGGGACACTGAAGCTTTCTTT. Translated, it gives CASSPTGDTEAFF. The rearrangement joins TRBV11-3 to TRBJ1-1, with 8 bases aligning to TRBD1. CDR3 length equals 13 residues. Germline V gives CDR1 SGHNT, CDR2 YENEEA. Germline trimming cut 6 bases from V and 3 bases from J; bases unmatched to any gene: 3.

V is TRBV3-1 (or the pseudogene TRBV3-2) and J is TRBJ2-3; D possibly corresponds to TRBD2 (7 bases). The CDR3 loop spans 21 amino acids. Per the germline V gene, CDR1 is LGHDT and CDR2 is YNNKEL (reference sequence). V lost 3 bases, J lost 2 bases, and 30 bases lay in between. CDR3 residues: CASSQAHPGARGLTNTDTQYF. The CDR3 DNA follows: TGTGCCAGCAGCCAGGCCCATCCGGGGGCGAGGGGACTAACTAACACAGATACGCAGTATTTT.

The rearrangement links TRBV28 to TRBJ2-7, with D perhaps TRBD2 (6 bases). The V end lost 5 bases, the J end lost 4 bases, and 18 bases lay between the germline ends. CDR1 and CDR2 (germline): MDHEN, SYDVKM. The CDR3 totals 15 residues. As DNA, the CDR3 is TGTGCCAGCAGTCAAACCCAGAGTGGGACTTACGAGCAGTACTTC. It specifies CASSQTQSGTYEQYF.

The gene calls are TRBV7-6 and TRBJ2-5; 12 bases fit TRBD2. This CDR3 comprises 19 residues. CDR1 is SGHVS, CDR2 FNYEAQ, per germline. V lost 5 bases to trimming and J lost 5 bases; unmatched junction nucleotides: 18. The CDR3 nucleotides are TGTGCCAGCAGCCCGAGGACTAGCGGGATTATTGGAGGGGTGGAGACCCAGTACTTC. This translates into CASSPRTSGIIGGVETQYF.

V usage is TRBV4-1 and J usage is TRBJ1-4, with TRBD1 as a possible D gene (6 bases). CDR1 is MGHRA and CDR2 is YSYEKL in the germline V gene. V lost 0 bases to trimming and J lost 0 bases, with 14 bases between them. The CDR3 spans 18 residues. The CDR3 reads CASSQDGAGDPTNEKLFF. The CDR3 bases are TGCGCCAGCAGCCAAGATGGGGCAGGGGACCCAACTAATGAAAAACTGTTTTTT.

This sequence joins TRBV5-1 and TRBJ2-3, with TRBD2 identical over 9 bases. J gave up 1 base and V 4 bases, and 4 bases lay outside the gene matches. CDR3 length: 15 residues. Germline V gene lookup returns CDR1 SGHRS and CDR2 YFSETQ. The CDR3: CASSPWTSGTDTQYF. In nucleotides, the CDR3 is TGCGCCAGCAGCCCCTGGACTAGCGGCACAGATACGCAGTATTTT.

The rearrangement links TRBV28 to TRBJ1-3; D is ambiguous. The length of the CDR3 is 14 residues. Germline values: CDR1 MDHEN, CDR2 SYDVKM. Trimming took 5 bases from V and 4 from J, leaving 12 bases between them. CDR3 in amino acids: CASSLAVAGNTIYF. The CDR3 bases are TGTGCCAGCAGTCTCGCAGTGGCAGGAAACACCATATATTTT.

The V and J genes are TRBV7-6 and TRBJ2-2; TRBD2 matches 13 bases. The germline CDR1 and CDR2 sequences are SGHVS and FNYEAQ. J gave up 0 bases and V 6 bases, and 13 bases lay outside the gene matches. The length of the CDR3 is 20 residues. The chain's CDR3 is CASRLGSGTSGMANTGELFF. CDR3 coding DNA: TGTGCCAGCAGGTTGGGGTCCGGGACTAGCGGGATGGCGAACACCGGGGAGCTGTTTTTT.

This clone was picked up one time. This chain connects TRBV11-3 to TRBJ2-1; 7 nucleotides match TRBD2. Trimming removed 3 bases from V and 5 bases from J; junction bases left unmatched: 7. There are 15 residues in the CDR3. The germline CDR1 and CDR2 sequences are SGHNT and YENEEA. CDR3 sequence: CASSLLAEGDNEQFF. The CDR3 DNA reads as TGTGCCAGCAGCTTGCTAGCGGAAGGCGACAATGAGCAGTTCTTC.

The V call is TRBV4-3, the J call TRBJ1-2, with D perhaps matching TRBD1 (5 bases). V lost 1 base, J lost 8 bases, and 14 bases lay in between. Germline loops: CDR1 LGHNA, CDR2 YSLEER. CDR3 size: 14 residues. The CDR3 DNA reads TGCGCCAGCAGCCAAGGGACCGGCGGGGGAGGCTACACCTTC. This encodes CASSQGTGGGGYTF.

The chain employs TRBV18 and TRBJ2-7; 10 nucleotides line up with TRBD1. This CDR3 comprises 13 residues. V lost 3 bases to trimming and J lost 6 bases; unmatched junction nucleotides: 2. Germline assignment: CDR1 KGHSH and CDR2 LQKENI. The DNA for the CDR3 is TGTGCCAGCTCACCCGGGACAGGGGTCGAGCAGTACTTC. It translates to CASSPGTGVEQYF.

The genes are TRBV2 and TRBJ1-6; D is ambiguous. V lost 6 bases and J lost 10, with 13 bases in between. From germline, CDR1 is SNHLY and CDR2 FYNNEI. The CDR3 runs to 13 residues. CDR3 bases: TGTGCCAGCAGCTTGCAGATGAAGTCACCCCTCCACTTT. Protein sequence: CASSLQMKSPLHF.

The CDR3 here is CASSREGEQYF. The CDR3 coding sequence is TGTGCCAGCAGCCGCGAGGGAGAGCAGTACTTC. J is TRBJ2-7 and V is TRBV6-1; D possibly corresponds to TRBD2 (5 bases). V lost 6 bases and J lost 7, with 10 bases in between. Germline V lookup: CDR1 MNHNS, CDR2 SASEGT. This CDR3 is 11 amino acids long.

The rearrangement links TRBV28 to TRBJ1-6, with 8 positions matching TRBD1. The CDR3 is 14 amino acids. V lost 2 bases to trimming and J lost 15 bases; unmatched junction nucleotides: 9. In germline, CDR1 is MDHEN, CDR2 SYDVKM. The CDR3 DNA follows: TGTGCCAGCAGTTTAAGACAGGGGACATCTCGCCTCCACTTT. It encodes CASSLRQGTSRLHF.

This clone was seen only once. The chain has TRBV28 and TRBJ1-6; D is undetermined. This CDR3 comprises 15 residues. The V end was cut by 3 bases, the J end by 7 bases, with 13 bases between. The germline V gene encodes CDR1 MDHEN and CDR2 SYDVKM. This chain's CDR3 is CASSFRGSHNSPLHF. In DNA form, the CDR3 reads TGTGCCAGCAGTTTCCGGGGATCCCACAATTCACCCCTCCACTTT.

V and J are TRBV7-8 and TRBJ1-5; 8 nucleotides agree with TRBD1. The CDR3 covers 16 residues. The J segment lost 1 base and the V segment lost 6 bases, leaving 8 bases of the junction unmatched. The germline V gene encodes CDR1 SGHVS and CDR2 FQNEAQ. CDR3 in DNA: TGTGCCAGCAGTGGTCAGGGGGCTTGGAGCAATCAGCCCCAGCATTTT. Protein sequence: CASSGQGAWSNQPQHF.

V gene TRBV28 combines with J gene TRBJ1-6; D might be TRBD1 (5 bases). The ends were cut back, 7 bases at V and 10 bases at J, with 11 bases in the middle. The V gene's germline CDR1 is MDHEN and CDR2 SYDVKM. There are 12 residues in the CDR3. The DNA for the CDR3 is TGTGCCAGCAAAGGGGTAGGGTCACCCCTCCACTTT. It is translated as CASKGVGSPLHF.

V usage is TRBV4-3 and J usage is TRBJ1-4, with no clear D. The CDR3 is made up of 17 amino acids. Germline CDR1 reads LGHNA; CDR2 reads YSLEER. The V gene lost 0 bases and the J gene lost 8 bases, with 19 bases spanning the gap. CDR3 sequence: CASSQELSRQVSEKLFF. The CDR3 DNA reads as TGCGCCAGCAGCCAAGAGCTTTCCCGCCAGGTATCCGAAAAACTGTTTTTT.

The chain joins TRBV10-3 to TRBJ1-4, with TRBD1 as a possible D gene (6 bases). The germline V and J ends were trimmed by 0 bases and 3 bases, with 8 bases remaining between them. This CDR3 region has 15 residues. Germline-derived CDR1 and CDR2 are ENHRY and SYGVKD. The CDR3 region is CAISESGAPNEKLFF. In DNA, the CDR3 is TGTGCCATCAGTGAGTCGGGGGCGCCTAATGAAAAACTGTTTTTT.